This T cell receptor beta chain is drawn from a study of blood T cell repertoires in COVID-19. On the study more broadly: Donors in the United States, Italy and Spain gave samples during acute or convalescent COVID-19. Sample material is recorded as cDNA or gDNA derived from T cells, B-cell-depleted T cells, or PBMCs.

Data came from immunoSEQ multiplex PCR; TCRdb stores just in-frame clones and leaves some out. The top ten clones hold roughly 8% of a sample with 150,000 to 200,000 clones, 85% of them seen once. Germline lookup yields CDR1 SEHNR and CDR2 FQNEAQ (reference sequence). This CDR3 comprises 16 residues. Trimming took 6 bases from V and 5 from J; bases not matched to a gene: 15. Source material: peripheral blood. The chain links TRBV7-9 to TRBJ2-5; TRBD2 aligns across 7 bases. The source of this sequence is a woman aged 55 to 70 with acute or convalescent COVID-19. CDR3 DNA sequence: TGTGCCAGCAGAATGAGTGCAGGCGGGAGAGGTGAGACCCAGTACTTC. Encoded protein: CASRMSAGGRGETQYF.